A selection of T cell receptor beta chains follows, all from one sample in a study of T cell responses to AZD1222 COVID-19 vaccine. Sequenced by immunoSEQ multiplex PCR; TCRdb stores in-frame clones only, minus some. The table lists around 170,000 clones, just over 90% of them singletons. The input for sequencing was peripheral blood, taken on day 0 of AZD1222 vaccination. These receptors were obtained from an adult in good health. Each CDR3 is given with its conserved first and last residue. The D gene is left open where the match is weak. Size is omitted from some rows. Given values are once, few, many or a class for expanded clones.

15 TRBJ1-4 - - TRBV7-9 TGTGCCAGCAGCTTAGAAAGGCCTTCCCCTGAAAAACTGTTTTTT CASSLERPSPEKLFF
15 TRBJ2-3 - - TRBV7-2 TGTGCCAGCAGCTTAGCGCATAGTGGCCCGAATACGCAGTATTTT CASSLAHSGPNTQYF
16 TRBJ1-1 - - TRBV15 TGTGCCACCAGCACTTCACGACAGATCACGAACACTGAAGCTTTCTTT CATSTSRQITNTEAFF
15 TRBJ1-2 - TRBD1 TRBV6-2/TRBV6-3 TGTGCCAGCAGTTACTCCCGGACAGGGGGCGATGGCTACACCTTC CASSYSRTGGDGYTF
16 TRBJ2-1 - TRBD1 TRBV6-5 TGTGCCAGCAGTTACTCGGACAGGGGGCTATACAATGAGCAGTTCTTC CASSYSDRGLYNEQFF
19 TRBJ2-5 - TRBD2 TRBV18 TGTGCCAGCTCACCCTCCCTTTGGGAGGTAGCGGGAGCTCAAGAGACCCAGTACTTC CASSPSLWEVAGAQETQYF
20 TRBJ1-5 - TRBD1 TRBV6-1 TGTGCCAGCAGTGAAGCCCCGCCGTCGTGGACAGGGAGTAGCAATCAGCCCCAGCATTTT CASSEAPPSWTGSSNQPQHF
14 TRBJ2-7 - - TRBV6-5 TGTGCCAGCAGGGTCTCCAGCGGGCACTACGAGCAGTACTTC CASRVSSGHYEQYF
13 TRBJ2-3 - - TRBV4-3 TGCGCCAGCAGCCAAGAGACAGCAGATACGCAGTATTTT CASSQETADTQYF
14 TRBJ2-1 - TRBD1 TRBV27 TGTGCCAGCAGTTACGACAGGGGAGGTAATGAGCAGTTCTTC CASSYDRGGNEQFF
16 TRBJ2-7 - TRBD2 TRBV10-1 TGCGCCAGCAGTGAGGGCGTGTCGGGAGGGACCTACGAGCAGTACTTC CASSEGVSGGTYEQYF
17 TRBJ2-7 few TRBD2 TRBV9 TGTGCCAGCAGCGTAGGACTAGCGGGGGGCGGGAGCTACGAGCAGTACTTC CASSVGLAGGGSYEQYF
16 TRBJ2-1 - - TRBV9 TGTGCCAGCAGCGTTTCAGGGAGCTTTATCTACAATGAGCAGTTCTTC CASSVSGSFIYNEQFF
11 TRBJ1-2 - - TRBV12-3/TRBV12-4 TGTGCCAGCAGTTTTCCAGGGCGCTACACCTTC CASSFPGRYTF
14 TRBJ1-2 few - TRBV6-2/TRBV6-3 TGTGCCAGCAGTCTCGCACAGGGAAGCTATGGCTACACCTTC CASSLAQGSYGYTF
14 TRBJ2-3 - - TRBV6-5 TGTGCCAGCATCGAACAGGGTGGTGCAGATACGCAGTATTTT CASIEQGGADTQYF
17 TRBJ2-1 - - TRBV4-3 TGCGCCAGCAGCCAAGTAATGAACTCAGGGTCAGCCAATGAGCAGTTCTTC CASSQVMNSGSANEQFF
12 TRBJ2-7 - - TRBV12-3/TRBV12-4 TGTGCCAGCAGTTTAGGAAACTACGAGCAGTACTTC CASSLGNYEQYF
15 TRBJ1-2 - - TRBV9 TGTGCCAGCAGCGTAGAGGGACATTCTAACTATGGCTACACCTTC CASSVEGHSNYGYTF
14 TRBJ2-7 - TRBD1 TRBV11-1 TGTGCCAGCAGCCAGGACAGGGATGGCTACGAGCAGTACTTC CASSQDRDGYEQYF
16 TRBJ1-5 - TRBD1 TRBV13 TGTGCCAGCAGCCCTAGGACAGGGGAGGTTCATCAGCCCCAGCATTTT CASSPRTGEVHQPQHF
12 TRBJ2-1 - - TRBV12-3/TRBV12-4 TGTGCCAGCAGTTTAATCAACAATGAGCAGTTCTTC CASSLINNEQFF
14 TRBJ2-5 - - TRBV29-1 TGCAGCGTTGAAGGGACCGCGCTCCGGGAGACCCAGTACTTC CSVEGTALRETQYF
18 TRBJ1-2 - - TRBV3-1/TRBV3-2 TGTGCCAGCAGCCAAGATCCCCTTGGACTGACAGCTAACTATGGCTACACCTTC CASSQDPLGLTANYGYTF
13 TRBJ2-5 - TRBD1 TRBV12-3/TRBV12-4 TGTGCCAGCAGTCGGGACAGCCAAGAGACCCAGTACTTC CASSRDSQETQYF
12 TRBJ1-1 - - TRBV7-2 TGTGCCAGCAGCCCCCGGACTCTCGAAGCTTTCTTT CASSPRTLEAFF
15 TRBJ1-1 once - TRBV7-9 TGTGCCAGCAGCCTCGACAGGATGCAGAACACTGAAGCTTTCTTT CASSLDRMQNTEAFF
13 TRBJ2-1 - TRBD1 TRBV25-1 TGTGCCAGCAGGAGGACAGGCCACAATGAGCAGTTCTTC CASRRTGHNEQFF
14 TRBJ1-2 - - TRBV4-2 TGTGCCAGCAGCCCAAAGGCAGGAATAGATGGCTACACCTTC CASSPKAGIDGYTF
14 TRBJ2-7 - - TRBV2 TGTGCCAGCAGTGAGGGGTTAGGATGGGATGAGCAGTACTTC CASSEGLGWDEQYF
13 TRBJ2-1 - - TRBV19 TGTGCCAGTAGTATGCTAGCTGGGAATGAGCAGTTCTTC CASSMLAGNEQFF
16 TRBJ2-7 - TRBD2 TRBV25-1 TGTGCCAGCAGTGAATACCCCGGCGGGAGCCAAGGAGAGCAGTACTTC CASSEYPGGSQGEQYF
13 TRBJ2-7 - TRBD1 TRBV7-9 TGTGCCAGCAGCTCGGGACAGTATTCCGAGCAGTACTTC CASSSGQYSEQYF
12 TRBJ2-1 - - TRBV28 TGTGCCAGCAGTTTCCTCGGGAGTGAGCAGTTCTTC CASSFLGSEQFF
14 TRBJ2-7 - - TRBV29-1 TGCAGCGTTGAGGAGGCGGGAAGGTCCTACGAGCAGTACTTC CSVEEAGRSYEQYF
12 TRBJ1-1 - - TRBV6-2/TRBV6-3 TGTGCCAGCAGTTACCCGGGCAGTGAAGCTTTCTTT CASSYPGSEAFF
14 TRBJ2-3 once TRBD1 TRBV7-2 TGTGCCAGCAGCTTAAGTCAGGGGGCGAATACGCAGTATTTT CASSLSQGANTQYF
16 TRBJ2-3 once - TRBV2 TGTGCCAGCAGTGAACAGGGGCCCTCTGGCACAGATACGCAGTATTTT CASSEQGPSGTDTQYF
19 TRBJ2-7 - TRBD2 TRBV18 TGTGCCAGCTCACCATCGGGTCTAGCGGGAGTTGGGGGGACTTACGAGCAGTACTTC CASSPSGLAGVGGTYEQYF
14 TRBJ2-3 once - TRBV4-2 TGTGCCAGCAGCCAAGTAGGGGACACAGATACGCAGTATTTT CASSQVGDTDTQYF
12 TRBJ2-7 - - TRBV12-3/TRBV12-4 TGTGCCAGCAGCCTCATAGTAGGCGAGCAGTACTTC CASSLIVGEQYF
15 TRBJ2-3 - - TRBV9 TGTGCCAGCAGCGTAGAGTCGCGGTCCACAGATACGCAGTATTTT CASSVESRSTDTQYF
10 TRBJ1-1 - - TRBV29-1 TGCAGCGTTGGAGGGGTTGAAGCTTTCTTT CSVGGVEAFF
11 TRBJ2-1 - - TRBV29-1 TGCAGCGTGAGTATTTACAATGAGCAGTTCTTC CSVSIYNEQFF
15 TRBJ1-5 - - TRBV18 TGTGCCAGCGGTGAGACAGGACATAGCAATCAGCCCCAGCATTTT CASGETGHSNQPQHF